This T cell receptor (beta chain) was retrieved from a study of T cells in Graves' hyperthyroidism and ophthalmopathy. Points from the study as a whole: In simple terms, a model built on 13 V-J features told ophthalmopathy apart from stable hyperthyroidism. Blood shared most expanded thyroid clonotypes above 0.001.

Regions amplified from RNA transcripts were the TCR beta CDR3 regions. HTBI primers were the set used in a first-round RT-PCR of the TCR CDR3. Each CDR3 protein gets one entry after TCRdb re-called the multiplex PCR reads with MiXCR. The table shows some 740,000 distinct CDR3 sequences, with less than 15% occurring only once. There are many counts of this clonotype. Its antigen is unknown. Exclusion of a patient resulted from uncontrolled infection, other autoimmune disease, pregnancy or lactation. The sample was blood. The clonotype was recovered from a woman in her late teens or twenties with Graves' hyperthyroidism.

The CDR3 is CASRQPGTAYGYTF. The CDR3, as DNA: TGTGCCAGCAGGCAGCCCGGGACGGCCTATGGCTACACCTTC. The V call is TRBV11-2, the J call TRBJ1-2; a possible D gene is TRBD1 (5 bases). This CDR3 is 14 amino acids long. Germline loops: CDR1 SGHAT, CDR2 FQNNGV. V lost 6 bases and J lost 4, with 15 bases in between.